Presented here are 8 T cell receptor beta chains from one specimen sequenced in a study of T cells after yellow fever vaccination. TCRdb re-called the 5' RACE reads with MiXCR, one entry per CDR3 protein. Here the sample spans 620,000 or so distinct CDR3 sequences, 9% to 15% being singletons. The sequenced sample was PBMCs, obtained on the day of the yellow fever booster vaccination. The source of these receptors is a man aged 30 to 39 who received the YFV17D yellow fever vaccine.

The CDR3 loop is CASSILGRQRLALIQETQYF. CDR3 nucleotide sequence: TGTGCCAGTAGTATCCTTGGTCGACAGAGACTAGCGCTTATACAAGAGACCCAGTACTTC. The chain has TRBV19 and TRBJ2-5; 8 positions agree with TRBD2. Trimming removed 3 bases from V and 2 bases from J; junction bases left unmatched: 20. Germline V gives CDR1 LNHDA, CDR2 SQIVND (reference sequence). The CDR3 runs to 20 residues.

CDR3 nucleotide sequence: TGTGCCAGCTCACACTACGCGGGAAATGAGCAGTTCTTC. Its protein product is CASSHYAGNEQFF. The genes are TRBV18 and TRBJ2-1, with a possible D match to TRBD2 (6 bases). The germline gives CDR1 KGHSH, CDR2 LQKENI. V lost 4 bases to trimming and J lost 7 bases, with 11 bases between them. The length of the CDR3 is 13 residues.

V usage is TRBV7-2 and J usage is TRBJ2-7, with D possibly TRBD1 on 6 matching bases. The CDR3 length is 14 residues. Germline V lookup: CDR1 SGHTA, CDR2 FQGNSA. Trimming shortened V by 2 bases and J by 6 bases, and 14 bases separated the two germline ends. CDR3 DNA: TGTGCCAGCAGCTTAAGGGACACCTCTTTCGAGCAGTACTTC. Encoded protein: CASSLRDTSFEQYF.

The chain has TRBV3-1 and TRBJ2-7; 11 nucleotides match TRBD2. CDR1 is LGHDT and CDR2 is YNNKEL in the germline V gene (reference sequence). With V trimmed by 10 bases and J by 2 bases, 19 bases remained unmatched. This CDR3 is 18 amino acids long. In nucleotides, the CDR3 is TGTGCCATCTGTTTTACCCCTCCCGCGACTAGCGGGGCCTACGAGCAGTACTTC. This codes for CAICFTPPATSGAYEQYF.

This clonotype has only a few counts. The rearrangement uses TRBV9 and TRBJ1-6, with 10 positions matching TRBD1. Germline trimming cut 3 bases from V and 13 bases from J; bases unmatched to any gene: 10. Germline V lookup: CDR1 SGDLS, CDR2 YYNGEE. CDR3 length equals 15 residues. The CDR3 loop is CASSATGGWGPPLHF. CDR3 DNA: TGTGCCAGCAGCGCGACAGGGGGCTGGGGTCCTCCCCTCCACTTT.

This clonotype has a handful of counts. The chain carries TRBV6-5 and TRBJ2-7; D gene uncertain. V shed 6 bases and J shed 5 bases, with 8 bases lying between them. The CDR3 spans 11 residues. CDR1 is MNHEY, CDR2 SVGAGI, per germline. DNA for the CDR3: TGTGCCAGCAGAGTACTGAACGAGCAGTACTTC. Translated, it gives CASRVLNEQYF.

This chain joins TRBV4-3 and TRBJ2-7; D unresolved. This CDR3 is built from 14 residues. Germline CDR1 and CDR2: LGHNA and YSLEER. Trimming shortened V by 0 bases and J by 1 base, and 7 bases separated the two germline ends. The CDR3 DNA sequence: TGCGCCAGCAGCCAAGATCCACAGTCCTACGAGCAGTACTTC. The encoded protein is CASSQDPQSYEQYF.

The table lists this clonotype with a few counts. The J gene is TRBJ2-5, the V gene TRBV19; D is undetermined. The CDR3 loop spans 13 amino acids. Trimming took off 8 bases at V and 5 bases at J, with 15 bases between the two ends. Germline V gene lookup returns CDR1 LNHDA and CDR2 SQIVND (reference sequence). CDR3 amino acids: CASGLVDVETQYF. The CDR3 coding sequence is TGTGCCAGTGGGCTGGTAGACGTGGAGACCCAGTACTTC.